Presented here are 2 T cell receptor beta chains from one specimen sequenced in a study of vaccination effects on CD4 cells after COVID-19. Sequencing in the ViraFEST assay came after antigen-specific CD4+ T cells had been expanded with viral peptide pools, which were used to stimulate PBMC. Following culture for about ten days, CD4+ T cells were isolated. Vaccinees lacked prior SARS-CoV-2 infection and tested negative for nucleocapsid antibodies. No antigen has been assigned to these receptors. Method: immunoSEQ multiplex PCR; TCRdb's copy keeps in-frame clones and lacks some. The data show about 27,000 clones, with over 65% seen just once and about 20% held by the top ten. Sample: CD4+ T cells from PBMCs cultured with HCoV-NL63 spike peptides, taken before COVID-19 vaccination. These receptors originate from a human donor who received a COVID-19 vaccine.

V and J are TRBV7-3 and TRBJ1-6; D may be TRBD1 (5 bases). Trimming cost V 6 bases and J 7 bases, with 13 bases left between them. The CDR3 is 14 residues long. Germline CDR1 is SGHTA and CDR2 is FQGTGA. Here the CDR3 reads CASSLGHSNSPLHF. The CDR3 region has the DNA TGTGCCAGCAGTCTCGGACATTCCAATTCACCCCTCCACTTT.

The CDR3 is CASSEWRPYNEQFF. The CDR3 DNA reads as TGTGCCAGCAGTGAGTGGCGACCCTACAATGAGCAGTTCTTC. The rearrangement uses TRBV2 and TRBJ2-1; D not resolved. The CDR3 is made up of 14 amino acids. Germline loops: CDR1 SNHLY, CDR2 FYNNEI. V lost 3 bases and J 2 bases, leaving 8 bases between the germline ends.